Listed below are T cell receptor beta chains from one sample, sequenced in a study of blood T cell repertoires in COVID-19. Clones were read by immunoSEQ multiplex PCR, and TCRdb kept only the in-frame ones, dropping some. Altogether approximately 50,000 clones are present, less than 85% being singletons, with the ten largest covering around a sixth. Sequenced: peripheral blood. These receptors all stem from a man between 65 and 85 years old with active COVID-19. Both conserved end residues are part of each CDR3. The order of the fields is J gene, V gene, D gene, clone size, CDR3 protein, CDR3 DNA. The D gene is left open where the match is weak. Some rows have no size entry. The others give once, few or many, or a class for an expanded clone.

J gene: TRBJ2-5
V gene: TRBV5-1
D gene: NA
clone size: NA
CDR3 protein: CASSLAPNGGAVQETQYF
CDR3 DNA: TGCGCCAGCAGCTTGGCCCCAAATGGTGGAGCGGTTCAAGAGACCCAGTACTTC

J gene: TRBJ2-3
V gene: TRBV6-1
D gene: TRBD2
clone size: NA
CDR3 protein: CASSETSGKDTQYF
CDR3 DNA: TGTGCCAGCAGTGAGACTAGCGGTAAAGATACGCAGTATTTT

J gene: TRBJ1-1
V gene: TRBV13
D gene: TRBD1
clone size: NA
CDR3 protein: CASSLGGQGIEAFF
CDR3 DNA: TGTGCCAGCAGCTTAGGGGGACAGGGGATTGAAGCTTTCTTT

J gene: TRBJ2-1
V gene: TRBV14
D gene: TRBD2
clone size: NA
CDR3 protein: CASSSNGQRGTSGAYNEQFF
CDR3 DNA: TGTGCCAGCAGCTCTAACGGACAACGAGGGACTAGCGGGGCTTACAATGAGCAGTTCTTC

J gene: TRBJ2-2
V gene: TRBV5-6
D gene: NA
clone size: NA
CDR3 protein: CASSWADGAGELFF
CDR3 DNA: TGTGCCAGCAGCTGGGCCGACGGGGCCGGGGAGCTGTTTTTT

J gene: TRBJ2-7
V gene: TRBV7-8
D gene: NA
clone size: NA
CDR3 protein: CASSSNSGVSEQYF
CDR3 DNA: TGTGCCAGCAGCTCGAACTCGGGAGTTAGCGAGCAGTACTTC

J gene: TRBJ2-3
V gene: TRBV19
D gene: TRBD2
clone size: NA
CDR3 protein: CASSIVAGGTDTQYF
CDR3 DNA: TGTGCCAGTAGTATTGTAGCGGGAGGAACAGATACGCAGTATTTT

J gene: TRBJ2-7
V gene: TRBV5-8
D gene: TRBD2
clone size: few
CDR3 protein: CASSAPGLGGEQYF
CDR3 DNA: TGTGCCAGCAGCGCTCCGGGACTAGGGGGCGAGCAGTACTTC

J gene: TRBJ1-2
V gene: TRBV29-1
D gene: TRBD1
clone size: NA
CDR3 protein: CSVGTGRLGHGYTF
CDR3 DNA: TGCAGCGTTGGGACAGGCCGCTTGGGACATGGCTACACCTTC

J gene: TRBJ2-7
V gene: TRBV2
D gene: NA
clone size: NA
CDR3 protein: CASSDGIYEQYF
CDR3 DNA: TGTGCCAGCAGTGACGGGATCTACGAGCAGTACTTC

J gene: TRBJ2-1
V gene: TRBV19
D gene: TRBD1
clone size: NA
CDR3 protein: CASSMPGQGLADEQFF
CDR3 DNA: TGTGCCAGTAGTATGCCGGGACAGGGTTTGGCCGATGAGCAGTTCTTC

J gene: TRBJ2-1
V gene: TRBV3-1/TRBV3-2
D gene: TRBD1
clone size: once
CDR3 protein: CASSQTRTGGSYNEQFF
CDR3 DNA: TGTGCCAGCAGCCAAACGCGGACAGGGGGTTCCTACAATGAGCAGTTCTTC

J gene: TRBJ2-1
V gene: TRBV7-2
D gene: NA
clone size: NA
CDR3 protein: CASSLAAGEHNEQFF
CDR3 DNA: TGTGCCAGCAGCTTAGCCGCAGGGGAACACAATGAGCAGTTCTTC

J gene: TRBJ2-7
V gene: TRBV14
D gene: NA
clone size: NA
CDR3 protein: CASSLTLASSYEQYF
CDR3 DNA: TGTGCCAGCAGCCTCACCTTAGCGAGTTCCTACGAGCAGTACTTC

J gene: TRBJ2-1
V gene: TRBV19
D gene: NA
clone size: NA
CDR3 protein: CASSNRRSYNEQFF
CDR3 DNA: TGTGCCAGTAGTAACCGCCGGTCCTACAATGAGCAGTTCTTC

J gene: TRBJ2-5
V gene: TRBV9
D gene: TRBD1
clone size: NA
CDR3 protein: CASSFTTGGETQYF
CDR3 DNA: TGTGCCAGCAGCTTTACAACAGGGGGAGAGACCCAGTACTTC

J gene: TRBJ2-3
V gene: TRBV15
D gene: TRBD1
clone size: once
CDR3 protein: CATSKGGTGQDTQYF
CDR3 DNA: TGTGCCACCAGCAAAGGTGGGACAGGGCAAGATACGCAGTATTTT

J gene: TRBJ2-1
V gene: TRBV9
D gene: TRBD2
clone size: few
CDR3 protein: CASSVSAGNNNEQFF
CDR3 DNA: TGTGCCAGCAGCGTTTCAGCGGGGAATAACAATGAGCAGTTCTTC

J gene: TRBJ2-1
V gene: TRBV6-5
D gene: NA
clone size: NA
CDR3 protein: CASSYHGEQFF
CDR3 DNA: TGTGCCAGCAGTTATCACGGTGAGCAGTTCTTC

J gene: TRBJ1-3
V gene: TRBV7-3
D gene: NA
clone size: NA
CDR3 protein: CASSLSGGYGNTIYF
CDR3 DNA: TGTGCCAGCAGCTTATCGGGAGGATACGGAAACACCATATATTTT

J gene: TRBJ1-6
V gene: TRBV27
D gene: NA
clone size: NA
CDR3 protein: CASSLTGIRTSNSPLHF
CDR3 DNA: TGTGCCAGCAGTTTAACGGGTATACGGACTTCTAATTCACCCCTCCACTTT

J gene: TRBJ2-1
V gene: TRBV5-4
D gene: NA
clone size: NA
CDR3 protein: CASSFRDSLGGEQFF
CDR3 DNA: TGTGCCAGCAGCTTCCGGGACTCCCTGGGGGGTGAGCAGTTCTTC

J gene: TRBJ2-7
V gene: TRBV4-2
D gene: NA
clone size: few
CDR3 protein: CASSQNRNSYEQYF
CDR3 DNA: TGTGCCAGCAGCCAAAACAGGAACTCCTACGAGCAGTACTTC

J gene: TRBJ2-1
V gene: TRBV7-9
D gene: TRBD2
clone size: NA
CDR3 protein: CASSLGGSGYEQFF
CDR3 DNA: TGTGCCAGCAGCTTAGGCGGGAGTGGGTATGAGCAGTTCTTC

J gene: TRBJ1-2
V gene: TRBV28
D gene: NA
clone size: NA
CDR3 protein: CASSFRANYGYTF
CDR3 DNA: TGTGCCAGCAGTTTCAGGGCTAACTATGGCTACACCTTC

J gene: TRBJ1-5
V gene: TRBV12-3/TRBV12-4
D gene: NA
clone size: NA
CDR3 protein: CASSARENQPQHF
CDR3 DNA: TGTGCCAGCAGCGCAAGAGAGAATCAGCCCCAGCATTTT

J gene: TRBJ1-5
V gene: TRBV19
D gene: NA
clone size: NA
CDR3 protein: CASTQQGYNQPQHF
CDR3 DNA: TGTGCCAGTACCCAACAGGGTTACAATCAGCCCCAGCATTTT

J gene: TRBJ2-1
V gene: TRBV10-3
D gene: TRBD1
clone size: NA
CDR3 protein: CATRDRSDEQFF
CDR3 DNA: TGTGCCACCCGGGACAGATCGGATGAGCAGTTCTTC

J gene: TRBJ2-7
V gene: TRBV5-6
D gene: TRBD1
clone size: NA
CDR3 protein: CASSSGTGTYEQYF
CDR3 DNA: TGTGCCAGCAGCTCCGGGACAGGGACCTACGAGCAGTACTTC

J gene: TRBJ2-2
V gene: TRBV9
D gene: TRBD1
clone size: NA
CDR3 protein: CASSDPRGRTTGELFF
CDR3 DNA: TGTGCCAGCAGCGACCCCAGGGGGCGGACCACCGGGGAGCTGTTTTTT

J gene: TRBJ1-4
V gene: TRBV7-2
D gene: NA
clone size: few
CDR3 protein: CASSLEQKVGELFF
CDR3 DNA: TGTGCCAGCAGCTTAGAGCAGAAGGTCGGAGAACTGTTTTTT

J gene: TRBJ1-5
V gene: TRBV19
D gene: NA
clone size: NA
CDR3 protein: CASSAGRSGEQPQHF
CDR3 DNA: TGTGCCAGTAGTGCGGGACGGAGCGGGGAACAGCCCCAGCATTTT

J gene: TRBJ2-2
V gene: TRBV7-9
D gene: NA
clone size: NA
CDR3 protein: CASSQRGSQAGELFF
CDR3 DNA: TGTGCCAGCAGCCAAAGGGGGAGCCAAGCCGGGGAGCTGTTTTTT

J gene: TRBJ2-5
V gene: TRBV5-1
D gene: TRBD1
clone size: NA
CDR3 protein: CASSLAGTGVGETQYF
CDR3 DNA: TGCGCCAGCAGCTTGGCCGGGACAGGGGTAGGAGAGACCCAGTACTTC

J gene: TRBJ2-7
V gene: TRBV28
D gene: NA
clone size: NA
CDR3 protein: CASSFVTASYEQYF
CDR3 DNA: TGTGCCAGCAGTTTCGTGACAGCTTCCTACGAGCAGTACTTC

J gene: TRBJ2-7
V gene: TRBV19
D gene: TRBD1
clone size: NA
CDR3 protein: CASKRQGSGYEQYF
CDR3 DNA: TGTGCCAGTAAGCGACAGGGGAGCGGCTACGAGCAGTACTTC

J gene: TRBJ2-2
V gene: TRBV7-6
D gene: TRBD1
clone size: NA
CDR3 protein: CASRTTGGYTGELFF
CDR3 DNA: TGTGCCAGCAGAACCACAGGGGGCTACACCGGGGAGCTGTTTTTT

J gene: TRBJ1-2
V gene: TRBV7-9
D gene: TRBD1
clone size: NA
CDR3 protein: CASSSQGAQRGYTF
CDR3 DNA: TGTGCCAGCAGCTCGCAGGGGGCTCAAAGGGGCTACACCTTC

J gene: TRBJ2-1
V gene: TRBV9
D gene: NA
clone size: NA
CDR3 protein: CASERGRGVYNEQFF
CDR3 DNA: TGTGCCAGCGAAAGGGGGCGGGGAGTCTACAATGAGCAGTTCTTC

J gene: TRBJ2-7
V gene: TRBV7-2
D gene: TRBD1
clone size: few
CDR3 protein: CASSLAPTGAYEQYF
CDR3 DNA: TGTGCCAGCAGCCTCGCTCCGACAGGGGCTTACGAGCAGTACTTC

J gene: TRBJ1-5
V gene: TRBV2
D gene: TRBD1
clone size: once
CDR3 protein: CASSATGGDQPQHF
CDR3 DNA: TGTGCCAGCAGTGCTACAGGGGGCGATCAGCCCCAGCATTTT

J gene: TRBJ2-3
V gene: TRBV10-3
D gene: NA
clone size: few
CDR3 protein: CAISEAARTDTQYF
CDR3 DNA: TGTGCCATCAGTGAGGCAGCTAGAACAGATACGCAGTATTTT

J gene: TRBJ1-2
V gene: TRBV5-4
D gene: TRBD1
clone size: NA
CDR3 protein: CASRDRDREVYGYTF
CDR3 DNA: TGTGCCAGCAGGGACCGGGACAGGGAAGTCTATGGCTACACCTTC

J gene: TRBJ2-1
V gene: TRBV20-1
D gene: NA
clone size: NA
CDR3 protein: CSATDDKNSYNEQFF
CDR3 DNA: TGCAGTGCTACTGACGACAAAAACTCCTACAATGAGCAGTTCTTC

J gene: TRBJ1-1
V gene: TRBV29-1
D gene: NA
clone size: NA
CDR3 protein: CSPRVGTEAFF
CDR3 DNA: TGCAGCCCCAGGGTTGGAACTGAAGCTTTCTTT

J gene: TRBJ2-6
V gene: TRBV2
D gene: NA
clone size: NA
CDR3 protein: CASSKYSAPQAGANVLTF
CDR3 DNA: TGTGCCAGCAGTAAATATTCGGCCCCTCAGGCTGGGGCCAACGTCCTGACTTTC

J gene: TRBJ1-2
V gene: TRBV5-1
D gene: NA
clone size: NA
CDR3 protein: CASSLELGARGYTF
CDR3 DNA: TGCGCCAGCAGCTTGGAACTGGGGGCGAGAGGCTACACCTTC

J gene: TRBJ2-5
V gene: TRBV4-3
D gene: TRBD2
clone size: once
CDR3 protein: CASSQELMRGGETQYF
CDR3 DNA: TGCGCCAGCAGCCAAGAATTGATGAGGGGAGGGGAGACCCAGTACTTC

J gene: TRBJ2-3
V gene: TRBV11-3
D gene: TRBD1
clone size: NA
CDR3 protein: CASSLSTGGSADTQYF
CDR3 DNA: TGTGCCAGCAGCTTGAGTACAGGGGGCAGCGCAGATACGCAGTATTTT

J gene: TRBJ2-3
V gene: TRBV11-2
D gene: NA
clone size: NA
CDR3 protein: CASSSSSAAQYF
CDR3 DNA: TGTGCCAGCAGCTCTTCTTCGGCGGCGCAGTATTTT

J gene: TRBJ1-2
V gene: TRBV5-1
D gene: TRBD1
clone size: NA
CDR3 protein: CASSPSGTADDTF
CDR3 DNA: TGCGCCAGCAGCCCCTCCGGGACAGCGGACGACACCTTC

J gene: TRBJ2-7
V gene: TRBV4-2
D gene: TRBD1
clone size: NA
CDR3 protein: CASSQAGTGVNSYEQYF
CDR3 DNA: TGTGCCAGCAGCCAAGCGGGGACAGGGGTCAACTCCTACGAGCAGTACTTC

J gene: TRBJ2-1
V gene: TRBV11-2
D gene: NA
clone size: NA
CDR3 protein: CASSATRAEQFF
CDR3 DNA: TGTGCCAGCAGCGCGACTAGAGCTGAGCAGTTCTTC

J gene: TRBJ2-5
V gene: TRBV4-2
D gene: NA
clone size: NA
CDR3 protein: CASSQTGIRETQYF
CDR3 DNA: TGTGCCAGCAGCCAAACGGGGATAAGGGAGACCCAGTACTTC

J gene: TRBJ2-1
V gene: TRBV18
D gene: NA
clone size: NA
CDR3 protein: CASSPATREQFF
CDR3 DNA: TGTGCCAGCTCACCAGCGACTAGGGAGCAGTTCTTC

J gene: TRBJ2-7
V gene: TRBV7-3
D gene: NA
clone size: NA
CDR3 protein: CASSPSGIGEQYF
CDR3 DNA: TGTGCCAGCAGCCCCTCGGGGATAGGGGAGCAGTACTTC

J gene: TRBJ2-3
V gene: TRBV24-1
D gene: TRBD1
clone size: NA
CDR3 protein: CATSDPDRSTQYF
CDR3 DNA: TGTGCCACCAGTGATCCGGACAGGTCCACGCAGTATTTT